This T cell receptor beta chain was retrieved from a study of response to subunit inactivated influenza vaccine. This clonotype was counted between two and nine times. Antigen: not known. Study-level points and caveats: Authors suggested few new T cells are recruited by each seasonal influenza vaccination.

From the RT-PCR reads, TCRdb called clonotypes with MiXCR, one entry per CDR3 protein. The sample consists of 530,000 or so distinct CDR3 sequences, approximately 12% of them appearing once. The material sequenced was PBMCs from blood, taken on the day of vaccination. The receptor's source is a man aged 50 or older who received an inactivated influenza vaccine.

CDR3 residues: CASSYEAGQIYGYTF. CDR3 nucleotide sequence: TGTGCCAGCAGTTACGAGGCGGGACAGATCTATGGCTACACCTTC. The rearrangement uses TRBV6-2 or TRBV6-3 and TRBJ1-2; 7 positions match TRBD1. CDR1 is MNHEY and CDR2 is SVGEGT in the germline V gene. This CDR3 has 15 amino acids. J was trimmed by 4 bases and V by 2 bases; bases with no gene match: 7.